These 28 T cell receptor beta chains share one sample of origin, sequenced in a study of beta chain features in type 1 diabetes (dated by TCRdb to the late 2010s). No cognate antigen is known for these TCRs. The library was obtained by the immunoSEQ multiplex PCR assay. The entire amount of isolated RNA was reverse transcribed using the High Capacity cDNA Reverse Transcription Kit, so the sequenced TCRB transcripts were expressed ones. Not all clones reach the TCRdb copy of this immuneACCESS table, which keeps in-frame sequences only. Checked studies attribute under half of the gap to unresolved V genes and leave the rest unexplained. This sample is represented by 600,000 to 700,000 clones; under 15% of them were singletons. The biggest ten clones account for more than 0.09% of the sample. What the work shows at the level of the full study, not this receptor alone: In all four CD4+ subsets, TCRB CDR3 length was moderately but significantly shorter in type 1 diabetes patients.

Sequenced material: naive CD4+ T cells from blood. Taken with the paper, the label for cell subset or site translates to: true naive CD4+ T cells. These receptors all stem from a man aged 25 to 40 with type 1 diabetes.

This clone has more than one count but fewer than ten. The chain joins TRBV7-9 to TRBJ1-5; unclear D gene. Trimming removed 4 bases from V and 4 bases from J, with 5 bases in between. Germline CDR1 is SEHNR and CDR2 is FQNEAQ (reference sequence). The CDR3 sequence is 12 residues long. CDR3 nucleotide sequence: TGTGCCAGCAGCTCGCCGAATCAGCCCCAGCATTTT. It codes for CASSSPNQPQHF.

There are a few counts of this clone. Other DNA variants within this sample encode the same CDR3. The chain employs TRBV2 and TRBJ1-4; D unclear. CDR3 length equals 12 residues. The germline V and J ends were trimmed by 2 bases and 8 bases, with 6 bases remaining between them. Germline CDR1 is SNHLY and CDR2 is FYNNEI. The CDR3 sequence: CASSETGEKLFF. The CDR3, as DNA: TGTGCCAGCAGTGAAACGGGGGAAAAACTGTTTTTT. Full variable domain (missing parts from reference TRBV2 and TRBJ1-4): EPEVTQTPSHQVTQMGQEVILRCVPISNHLYFYWYRQILGQKVEFLVSFYNNEISEKSEIFDDQFSVERPDGSNFTLKIRSTKLEDSAMYFCASSETGEKLFFGSGTQLSVL.

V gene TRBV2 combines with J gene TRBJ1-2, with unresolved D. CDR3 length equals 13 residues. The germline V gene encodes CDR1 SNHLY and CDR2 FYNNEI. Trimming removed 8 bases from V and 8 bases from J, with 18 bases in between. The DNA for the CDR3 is TGTGCCAGCGGAAAGAGAGAAGATGTCGGCTACACCTTC. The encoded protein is CASGKREDVGYTF.

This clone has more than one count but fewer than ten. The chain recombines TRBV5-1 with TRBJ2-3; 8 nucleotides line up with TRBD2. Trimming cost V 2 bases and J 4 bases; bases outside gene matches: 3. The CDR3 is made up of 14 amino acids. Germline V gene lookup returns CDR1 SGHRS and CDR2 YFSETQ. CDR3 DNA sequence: TGCGCCAGCAGCTTTAGCGGGGAGGCAGATACGCAGTATTTT. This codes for CASSFSGEADTQYF. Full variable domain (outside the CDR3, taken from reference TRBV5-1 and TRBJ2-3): KAGVTQTPRYLIKTRGQQVTLSCSPISGHRSVSWYQQTPGQGLQFLFEYFSETQRNKGNFPGRFSGRQFSNSRSEMNVSTLELGDSALYLCASSFSGEADTQYFGPGTRLTVL.

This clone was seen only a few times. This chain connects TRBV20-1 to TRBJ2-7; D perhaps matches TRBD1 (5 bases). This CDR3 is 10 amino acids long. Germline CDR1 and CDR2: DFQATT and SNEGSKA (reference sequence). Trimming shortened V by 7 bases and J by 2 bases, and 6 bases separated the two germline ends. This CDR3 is CSVTAYEQYF. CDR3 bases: TGCAGTGTGACAGCCTACGAGCAGTACTTC.

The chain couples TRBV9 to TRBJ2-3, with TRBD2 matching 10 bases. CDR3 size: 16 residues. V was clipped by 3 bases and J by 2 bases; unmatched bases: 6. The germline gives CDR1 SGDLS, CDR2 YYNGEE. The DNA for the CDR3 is TGTGCCAGCAGCGAGAGCGGGGGGGCTGTCACAGATACGCAGTATTTT. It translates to CASSESGGAVTDTQYF.

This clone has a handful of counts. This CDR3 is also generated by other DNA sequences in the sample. The CDR3 region is CASSVGREETQYF. The DNA for the CDR3 is TGTGCCAGCAGCGTAGGCCGGGAGGAGACCCAGTACTTC. This rearrangement joins TRBV9 to TRBJ2-5, with a tentative D call TRBD2 (6 bases). Germline CDR1 is SGDLS and CDR2 is YYNGEE. This CDR3 is 13 amino acids long. The V and J ends lost 0 bases and 5 bases respectively, with 8 bases between them.

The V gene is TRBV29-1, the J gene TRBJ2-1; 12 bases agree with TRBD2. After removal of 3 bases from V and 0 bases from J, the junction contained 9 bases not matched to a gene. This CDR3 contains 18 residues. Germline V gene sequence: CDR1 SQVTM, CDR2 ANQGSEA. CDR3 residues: CSVEVGLAGGSSYNEQFF. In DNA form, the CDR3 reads TGCAGCGTTGAGGTCGGGCTAGCGGGGGGGAGCTCCTACAATGAGCAGTTCTTC.

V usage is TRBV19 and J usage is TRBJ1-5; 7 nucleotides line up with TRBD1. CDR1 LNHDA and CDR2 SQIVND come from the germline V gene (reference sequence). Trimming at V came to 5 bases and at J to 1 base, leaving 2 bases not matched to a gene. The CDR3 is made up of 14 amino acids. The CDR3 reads CASSGTASNQPQHF. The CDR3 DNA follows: TGTGCCAGTAGTGGGACAGCGAGCAATCAGCCCCAGCATTTT.

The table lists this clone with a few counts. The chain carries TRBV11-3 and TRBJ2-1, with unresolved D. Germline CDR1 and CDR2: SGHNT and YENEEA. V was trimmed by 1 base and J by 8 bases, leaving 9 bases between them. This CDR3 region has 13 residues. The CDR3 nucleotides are TGTGCCAGCAGCTTAGGTCATGAGGATGAGCAGTTCTTC. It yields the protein CASSLGHEDEQFF.

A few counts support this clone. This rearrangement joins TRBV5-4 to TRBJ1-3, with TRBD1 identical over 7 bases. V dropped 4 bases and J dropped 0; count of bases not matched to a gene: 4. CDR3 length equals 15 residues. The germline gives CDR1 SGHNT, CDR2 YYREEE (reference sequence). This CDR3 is CASSRRDSSGNTIYF. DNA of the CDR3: TGTGCCAGCAGCCGCCGGGACAGCTCTGGAAACACCATATATTTT.

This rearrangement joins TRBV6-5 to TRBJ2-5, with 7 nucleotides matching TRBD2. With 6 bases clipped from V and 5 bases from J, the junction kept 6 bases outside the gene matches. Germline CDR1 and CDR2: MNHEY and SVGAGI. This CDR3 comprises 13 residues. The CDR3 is CASRPAGRETQYF. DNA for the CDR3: TGTGCCAGCAGGCCAGCGGGGCGGGAGACCCAGTACTTC.

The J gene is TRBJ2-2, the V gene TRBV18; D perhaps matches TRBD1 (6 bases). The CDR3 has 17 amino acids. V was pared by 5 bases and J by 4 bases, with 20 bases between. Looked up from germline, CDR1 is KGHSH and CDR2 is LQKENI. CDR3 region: CASSTTPDRMGTGELFF. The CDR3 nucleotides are TGTGCCAGCTCAACGACTCCCGACAGGATGGGCACCGGGGAGCTGTTTTTT.

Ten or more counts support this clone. The CDR3: CSVSPTLGAGGTDTQYF. CDR3 DNA sequence: TGCAGCGTGAGCCCCACTTTGGGAGCGGGGGGCACAGATACGCAGTATTTT. The chain links TRBV29-1 to TRBJ2-3; 8 nucleotides align to TRBD2. The germline V gene has CDR1 SQVTM and CDR2 ANQGSEA. The ends lost 6 bases at V and 1 base at J; junction bases unmatched: 15. The CDR3 is 17 amino acids.

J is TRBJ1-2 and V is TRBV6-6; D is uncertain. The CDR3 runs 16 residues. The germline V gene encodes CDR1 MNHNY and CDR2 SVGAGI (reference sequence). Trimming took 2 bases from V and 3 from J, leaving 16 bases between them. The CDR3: CASSYEAAGLDYGYTF. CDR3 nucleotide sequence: TGTGCCAGCAGTTACGAAGCAGCAGGTTTAGACTATGGCTACACCTTC.

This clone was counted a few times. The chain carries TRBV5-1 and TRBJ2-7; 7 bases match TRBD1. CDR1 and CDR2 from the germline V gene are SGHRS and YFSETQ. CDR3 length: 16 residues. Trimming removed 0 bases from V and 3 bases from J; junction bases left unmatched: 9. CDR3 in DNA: TGCGCCAGCAGCTTGGAAACGACAGGGTTTAGCTACGAGCAGTACTTC. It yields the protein CASSLETTGFSYEQYF.

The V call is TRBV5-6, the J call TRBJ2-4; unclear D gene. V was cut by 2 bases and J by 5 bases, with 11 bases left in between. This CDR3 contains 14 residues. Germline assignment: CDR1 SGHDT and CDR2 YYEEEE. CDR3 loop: CASSFTVLQNIQYF. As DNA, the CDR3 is TGTGCCAGCAGCTTCACGGTACTCCAAAACATTCAGTACTTC.

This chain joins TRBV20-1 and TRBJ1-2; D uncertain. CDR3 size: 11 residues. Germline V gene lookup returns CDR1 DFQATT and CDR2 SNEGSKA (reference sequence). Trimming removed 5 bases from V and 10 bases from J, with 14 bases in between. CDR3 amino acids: CSADPYTHYTF. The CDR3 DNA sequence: TGCAGTGCTGATCCATACACTCACTACACCTTC.

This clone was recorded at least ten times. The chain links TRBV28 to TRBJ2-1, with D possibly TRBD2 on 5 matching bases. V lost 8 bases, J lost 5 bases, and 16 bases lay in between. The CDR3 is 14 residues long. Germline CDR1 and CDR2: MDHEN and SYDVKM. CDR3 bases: TGTGCCAGCCTTGCGCGGACTCGCCACAATGAGCAGTTCTTC. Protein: CASLARTRHNEQFF. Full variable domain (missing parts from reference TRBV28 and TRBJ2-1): DVKVTQSSRYLVKRTGEKVFLECVQDMDHENMFWYRQDPGLGLRLIYFSYDVKMKEKGDIPEGYSVSREKKERFSLILESASTNQTSMYLCASLARTRHNEQFFGPGTRLTVL.

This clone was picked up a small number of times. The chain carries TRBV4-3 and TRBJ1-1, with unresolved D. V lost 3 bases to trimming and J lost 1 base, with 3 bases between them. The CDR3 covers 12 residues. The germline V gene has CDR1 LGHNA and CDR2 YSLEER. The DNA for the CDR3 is TGCGCCAGCAGCCACCAGAACACTGAAGCTTTCTTT. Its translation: CASSHQNTEAFF.

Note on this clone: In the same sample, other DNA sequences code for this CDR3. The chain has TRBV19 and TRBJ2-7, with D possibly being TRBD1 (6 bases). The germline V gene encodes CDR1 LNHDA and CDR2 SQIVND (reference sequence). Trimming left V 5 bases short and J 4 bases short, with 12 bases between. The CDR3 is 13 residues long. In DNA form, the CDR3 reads TGTGCCAGTAGTTCTGGACAGTCTTACGAGCAGTACTTC. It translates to CASSSGQSYEQYF. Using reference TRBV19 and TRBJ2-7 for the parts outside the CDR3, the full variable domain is DGGITQSPKYLFRKEGQNVTLSCEQNLNHDAMYWYRQDPGQGLRLIYYSQIVNDFQKGDIAEGYSVSREKKESFPLTVTSAQKNPTAFYLCASSSGQSYEQYFGPGTRLTVT.

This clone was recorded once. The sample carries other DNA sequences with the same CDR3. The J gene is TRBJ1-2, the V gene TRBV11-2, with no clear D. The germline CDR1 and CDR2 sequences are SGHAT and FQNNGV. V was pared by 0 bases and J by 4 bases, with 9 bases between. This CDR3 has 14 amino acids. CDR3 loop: CASSLDRVSYGYTF. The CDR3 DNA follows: TGTGCCAGCAGCTTAGATCGGGTGAGCTATGGCTACACCTTC. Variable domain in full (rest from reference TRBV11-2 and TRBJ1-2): EAGVAQSPRYKIIEKRQSVAFWCNPISGHATLYWYQQILGQGPKLLIQFQNNGVVDDSQLPKDRFSAERLKGVDSTLKIQPAKLEDSAVYLCASSLDRVSYGYTFGSGTRLTVV.

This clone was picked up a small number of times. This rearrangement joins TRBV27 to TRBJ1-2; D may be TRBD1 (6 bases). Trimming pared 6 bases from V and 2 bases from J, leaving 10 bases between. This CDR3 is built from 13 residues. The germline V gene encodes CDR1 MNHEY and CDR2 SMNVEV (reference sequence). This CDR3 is CASSYTGNYGYTF. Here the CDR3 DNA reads TGTGCCAGCAGCTATACAGGGAACTATGGCTACACCTTC.

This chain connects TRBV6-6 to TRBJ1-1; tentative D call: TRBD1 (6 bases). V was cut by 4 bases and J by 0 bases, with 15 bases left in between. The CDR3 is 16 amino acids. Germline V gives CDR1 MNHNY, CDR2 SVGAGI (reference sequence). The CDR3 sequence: CASSFGQNRMNTEAFF. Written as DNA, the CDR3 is TGTGCCAGCAGTTTCGGACAGAATAGAATGAACACTGAAGCTTTCTTT.

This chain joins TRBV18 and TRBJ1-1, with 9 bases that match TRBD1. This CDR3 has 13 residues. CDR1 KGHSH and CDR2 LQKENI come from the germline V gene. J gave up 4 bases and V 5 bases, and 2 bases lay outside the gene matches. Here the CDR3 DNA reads TGTGCCAGCTCAAACAGGGGGCTCACTGAAGCTTTCTTT. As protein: CASSNRGLTEAFF.

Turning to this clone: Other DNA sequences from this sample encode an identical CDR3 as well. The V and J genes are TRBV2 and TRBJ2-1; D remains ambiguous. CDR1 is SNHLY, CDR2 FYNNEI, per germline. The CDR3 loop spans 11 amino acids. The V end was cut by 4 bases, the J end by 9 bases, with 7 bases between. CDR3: CASSGSSEQFF. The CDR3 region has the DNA TGTGCCAGCAGTGGGAGCAGTGAGCAGTTCTTC.

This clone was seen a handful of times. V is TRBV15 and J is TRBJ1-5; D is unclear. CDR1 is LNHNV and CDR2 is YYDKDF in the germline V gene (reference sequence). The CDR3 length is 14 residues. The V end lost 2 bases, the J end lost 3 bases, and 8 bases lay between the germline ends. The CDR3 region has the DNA TGTGCCACCAGCAGAATCGGTTCCAATCAGCCCCAGCATTTT. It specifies CATSRIGSNQPQHF.

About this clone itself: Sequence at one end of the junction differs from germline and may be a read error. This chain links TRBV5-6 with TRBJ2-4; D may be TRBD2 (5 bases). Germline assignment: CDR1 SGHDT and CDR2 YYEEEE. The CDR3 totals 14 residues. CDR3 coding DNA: TGTGCCAGCAGCTTGGCGGGGAGCCAAAAGATTCAGTACTTC. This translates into CASSLAGSQKIQYF.